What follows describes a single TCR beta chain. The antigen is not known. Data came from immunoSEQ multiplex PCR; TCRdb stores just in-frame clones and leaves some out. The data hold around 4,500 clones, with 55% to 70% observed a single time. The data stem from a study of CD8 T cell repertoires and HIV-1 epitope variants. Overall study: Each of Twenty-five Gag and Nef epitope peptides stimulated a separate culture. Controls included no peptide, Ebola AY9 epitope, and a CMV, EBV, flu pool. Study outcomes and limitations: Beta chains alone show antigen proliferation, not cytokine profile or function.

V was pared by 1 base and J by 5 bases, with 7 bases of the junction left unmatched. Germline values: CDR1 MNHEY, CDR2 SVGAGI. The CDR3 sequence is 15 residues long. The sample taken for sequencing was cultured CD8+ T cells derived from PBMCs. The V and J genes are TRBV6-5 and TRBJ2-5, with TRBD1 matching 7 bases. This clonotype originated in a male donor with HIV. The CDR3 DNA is TGTGCCAGCAGTTACTACCCAGACAGGGTTGAGACCCAGTACTTC. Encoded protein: CASSYYPDRVETQYF.